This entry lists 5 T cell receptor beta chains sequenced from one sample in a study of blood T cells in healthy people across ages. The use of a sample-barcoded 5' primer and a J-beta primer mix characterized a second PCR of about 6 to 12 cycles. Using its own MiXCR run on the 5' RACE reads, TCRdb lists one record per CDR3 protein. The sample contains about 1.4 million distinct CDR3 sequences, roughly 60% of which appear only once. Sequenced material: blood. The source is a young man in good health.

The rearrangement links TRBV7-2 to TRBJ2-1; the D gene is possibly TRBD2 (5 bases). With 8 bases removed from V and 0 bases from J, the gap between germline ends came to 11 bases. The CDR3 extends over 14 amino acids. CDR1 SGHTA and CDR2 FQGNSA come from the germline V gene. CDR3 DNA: TGTGCCAGCCGGCGGGCCAACTCCTACAATGAGCAGTTCTTC. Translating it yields CASRRANSYNEQFF.

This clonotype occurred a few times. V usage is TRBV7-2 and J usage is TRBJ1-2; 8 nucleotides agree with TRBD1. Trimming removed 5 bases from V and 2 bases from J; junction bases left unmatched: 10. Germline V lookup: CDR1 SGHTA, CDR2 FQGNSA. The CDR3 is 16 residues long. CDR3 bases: TGTGCCAGCAGCCACGGGGGACAGGAGAGAAACTATGGCTACACCTTC. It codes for CASSHGGQERNYGYTF. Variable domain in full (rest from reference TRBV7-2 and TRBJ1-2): GAGVSQSPSNKVTEKGKDVELRCDPISGHTALYWYRQSLGQGLEFLIYFQGNSAPDKSGLPSDRFSAERTGGSVSTLTIQRTQQEDSAVYLCASSHGGQERNYGYTFGSGTRLTVV.

Here the CDR3 reads CASSYGTGVSPLHF. CDR3 bases: TGCGCCAGCAGCTACGGGACAGGGGTCTCACCCCTCCACTTT. This chain uses TRBV5-1 with TRBJ1-6; 10 nucleotides agree with TRBD1. There are 14 residues in the CDR3. V lost 3 bases to trimming and J lost 10 bases; unmatched junction nucleotides: 4. CDR1 is SGHRS and CDR2 is YFSETQ in the germline V gene.

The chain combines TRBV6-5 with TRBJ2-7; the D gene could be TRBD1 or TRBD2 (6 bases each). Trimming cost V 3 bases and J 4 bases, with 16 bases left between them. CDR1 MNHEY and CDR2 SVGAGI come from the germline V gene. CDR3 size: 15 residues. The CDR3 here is CASSYEKGGPYEQYF. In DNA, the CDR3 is TGTGCCAGCAGTTATGAGAAGGGGGGACCATACGAGCAGTACTTC.

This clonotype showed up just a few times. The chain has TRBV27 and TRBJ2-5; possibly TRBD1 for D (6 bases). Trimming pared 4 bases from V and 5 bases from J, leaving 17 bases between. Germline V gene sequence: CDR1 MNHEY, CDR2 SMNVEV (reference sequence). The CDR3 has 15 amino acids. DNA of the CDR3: TGTGCCAGCAGTTCCGGACAGAACCTCGGGGAGACCCAGTACTTC. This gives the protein CASSSGQNLGETQYF.